The rows below give T cell receptor beta chains drawn from one sample of a study of blood T cells in healthy people across ages. TCRdb reanalysed the 5' RACE reads using MiXCR and keeps one entry per CDR3 protein. The sample lists a few hundred thousand distinct CDR3 sequences; over 45% were seen once. The material sequenced was blood. The receptors here all came from a man between 60 and 75 years old in good health. The CDR3 runs from the conserved cysteine through the conserved F or W. D genes are given only for firm matches. Only some rows state a clone size, as once, few, many or a class for expanded clones.

abundance	v_gene	d_gene	j_gene	CDR3nt	CDR3aa
-	TRBV5-6	-	TRBJ2-7	TGTGCCAGCAGCTTTTTTGGCGAGAGCTACGAGCAGTACTTC	CASSFFGESYEQYF
few	TRBV6-1	-	TRBJ2-4	TGTGCCAGCAGCCTAGAGGCAGGGAGGGCCAAAAACATTCAGTACTTC	CASSLEAGRAKNIQYF
-	TRBV29-1	-	TRBJ2-5	TGCAGCGTTGGTCGGCAGCAAGAGACCCAGTACTTC	CSVGRQQETQYF
-	TRBV20-1	TRBD2	TRBJ2-7	TGCAGTGCTAGAGATCGTATACTAGCGGGGAAGTCCGAGCAGTACTTC	CSARDRILAGKSEQYF
few	TRBV30	TRBD1	TRBJ2-7	TGTGCCTGGAGTGACCGGACAGGTCTCTCCTACGAGCAGTACTTC	CAWSDRTGLSYEQYF
-	TRBV11-2	-	TRBJ2-5	TGTGCCAGCAGCTTACAAGGGTCCGTCCAAGAGACCCAGTACTTC	CASSLQGSVQETQYF
-	TRBV20-1	-	TRBJ2-3	TGCAGTGTATTCCTGGGCAGGGCCGATACGCAGTATTTT	CSVFLGRADTQYF
few	TRBV28	-	TRBJ2-7	TGTGCCAGCAGTTCCCCCCCACTGGCCAACTACGAGCAGTACTTC	CASSSPPLANYEQYF
once	TRBV9	-	TRBJ2-5	TGTGCCAGCAGCGTAGGGGGCACGGCAGAGACCCAGTACTTC	CASSVGGTAETQYF
-	TRBV21-1	-	TRBJ1-5	TGTGCCAGCAGCAGAGGCAGCAGGAGAGATCAGCCCCAGCATTTT	CASSRGSRRDQPQHF
-	TRBV11-2	-	TRBJ2-1	TGTGCCAGCAGCTTAGATCGGGCGGGGAGACCCTACAATGAGCAGTTCTTC	CASSLDRAGRPYNEQFF
-	TRBV20-1	-	TRBJ1-5	TGCAGTGCTAGTCGGGGAGGACCGCAGCCCCAGCATTTT	CSASRGGPQPQHF
-	TRBV4-2	-	TRBJ2-5	TGTGCCAGCAACCGGAACACGGCTACTCAAGAGACCCAGTACTTC	CASNRNTATQETQYF
-	TRBV5-8	TRBD1	TRBJ2-5	TGTGCCAGCAGCCCCGGGACAGGGCGGACCCAGTACTTC	CASSPGTGRTQYF
-	TRBV28	-	TRBJ2-7	TGTGCCAGCAGTGCTGACAGGCCTGCCTACGAGCAGTACTTC	CASSADRPAYEQYF
few	TRBV20-1	-	TRBJ2-1	TGCAGTGCTATCAGACTCCCCAGCTCCTACAATGAGCAGTTCTTC	CSAIRLPSSYNEQFF
-	TRBV20-1	-	TRBJ1-5	TGCAGTGCTCTCCTTCCCCGGGGCGGGCATAGCAATCAGCCCCAGCATTTT	CSALLPRGGHSNQPQHF
-	TRBV28	-	TRBJ2-5	TGTGCCAGCAGTTTAACCGGGACACGGAGGGGAGAGACCCAGTACTTC	CASSLTGTRRGETQYF
-	TRBV20-1	TRBD2	TRBJ2-3	TGCAGTGCTAGCTTGGGCGGGAGGGCCGCAGATACGCAGTATTTT	CSASLGGRAADTQYF
-	TRBV2	-	TRBJ2-1	TGTGCCAGCAGTGAAGAGTCGGAGCAGTTCTTC	CASSEESEQFF
-	TRBV7-6	-	TRBJ2-6	TGTGCCGGCAGCTTAGGTCCCGGGACATCCACGTCTGGGGCCAACGTCCTGACTTTC	CAGSLGPGTSTSGANVLTF
many	TRBV5-1	-	TRBJ2-3	TGCGCCAGCAGCGCCTCGGTGGGGGCAGATACGCAGTATTTT	CASSASVGADTQYF
many	TRBV20-1	-	TRBJ2-5	TGCAGTGCTAGAGTTAGAGGACAGACCCAGTACTTC	CSARVRGQTQYF
-	TRBV20-1	-	TRBJ1-5	TGCAGTGTCTCTAGGGGATCGGGCAATCAGCCCCAGCATTTT	CSVSRGSGNQPQHF
-	TRBV27	-	TRBJ1-1	TGTGCCAGCAGTTTATCGTGGGGAGGAGGTGGGAACACTGAAGCTTTCTTT	CASSLSWGGGGNTEAFF
-	TRBV5-1	TRBD1	TRBJ1-1	TGCGCCAGCAGCTTTGACAGGGGGCTTACTGAAGCTTTCTTT	CASSFDRGLTEAFF
many	TRBV7-2	-	TRBJ2-5	TGTGCCAGCAGCTTATATAGTAACGGAGAGACCCAGTACTTC	CASSLYSNGETQYF
once	TRBV4-2	TRBD1	TRBJ1-2	TGTGCCAGCAGCCAAACCGGGACAGGGGTCTATGGCTACACCTTC	CASSQTGTGVYGYTF
-	TRBV21-1	-	TRBJ2-1	TGTGCCAGCAGCAGACGAGGAACCAATGAGCAGTTCTTC	CASSRRGTNEQFF
-	TRBV12-3/TRBV12-4	TRBD2	TRBJ2-5	TGTGCCAGCAGTTTAGGATTGGCGGGAGGGGGGTACTTC	CASSLGLAGGGYF
few	TRBV3-1	-	TRBJ2-3	TGTGCCAGCAGCCAGGAAGGAATAGCGACAGATACGCAGTATTTT	CASSQEGIATDTQYF
-	TRBV7-2	TRBD1	TRBJ2-7	TGTGCCAGCAGCCGGCGGACAGGGGGCTCGGGCGAGCAGTACTTC	CASSRRTGGSGEQYF
-	TRBV20-1	TRBD2	TRBJ2-3	TGCAGTGCTGGACTAGGAGGCACAGATACGCAGTATTTT	CSAGLGGTDTQYF
-	TRBV4-3	TRBD2	TRBJ2-1	TGCGCCAGCAGCCAAGAGGCGGGAGAGTACAATGAGCAGTTCTTC	CASSQEAGEYNEQFF
-	TRBV20-1	-	TRBJ2-5	TGCAGTGCCCCGAGCGAAGGGACCCAAGAGACCCAGTACTTC	CSAPSEGTQETQYF
-	TRBV7-2	-	TRBJ2-7	TGTGCCAGCACCCCAACCGCGGACTCCCGGGACGAGCAATACTTC	CASTPTADSRDEQYF
many	TRBV11-2	TRBD2	TRBJ2-3	TGTGCCAGCAGCTTCTCTAGCGGGGGGGCTGGCACAGATACGCAGTATTTT	CASSFSSGGAGTDTQYF
-	TRBV3-1	TRBD1	TRBJ1-2	TGTGCCAACAGCCAAGTCGTTGGGACAGCTTATGGCTACACCTTC	CANSQVVGTAYGYTF
many	TRBV4-3	-	TRBJ2-7	TGCGCCAGCAGCCAACCCCTCAACTACGAGCAGTACTTC	CASSQPLNYEQYF
-	TRBV20-1	TRBD2	TRBJ2-7	TGCAGTGCTAGAGATCTAGCGGAAGGAGCCGGCTACGAGCAGTACTTC	CSARDLAEGAGYEQYF
-	TRBV5-6	TRBD1	TRBJ2-5	TGTGCCAGCAGCATGTACAGGGGGCTTGGGGAGACCCAGTACTTC	CASSMYRGLGETQYF
-	TRBV4-2	-	TRBJ1-2	TGTGCCAGCAGCCAAGATGCGGGGAGGGCTAACTATGGCTACACCTTC	CASSQDAGRANYGYTF
-	TRBV29-1	TRBD1	TRBJ2-7	TGCAGCGTTCTCACAGGGGTCGGGCAGTACTTC	CSVLTGVGQYF
-	TRBV12-3/TRBV12-4	-	TRBJ1-1	TGTGCCAGCAGTTATGGCCGCTTGAGCACTGAAGCTTTCTTT	CASSYGRLSTEAFF
many	TRBV12-3/TRBV12-4	TRBD2	TRBJ2-7	TGTGCCAGCAGTTTTTTTGGGCTAGCGGGAGGGACATACTACGAGCAGTACTTC	CASSFFGLAGGTYYEQYF
-	TRBV12-3/TRBV12-4	TRBD1	TRBJ2-1	TGTGCCAGCACCGGGGGACAGGCCAATGAGCAGTTCTTC	CASTGGQANEQFF
-	TRBV4-2	-	TRBJ1-4	TGTGCCAGCAGCCCCACAAACCCCGGTACTAATGAAAAACTGTTTTTT	CASSPTNPGTNEKLFF
-	TRBV12-5	-	TRBJ1-1	TGTGCTAGTGGTTTGGAACCTACAGGGAACACTGAAGCTTTCTTT	CASGLEPTGNTEAFF
-	TRBV6-6	-	TRBJ2-7	TGTGCCAGCAGACCCGGATCCTTAAGCTCCTACGAGCAGTACTTC	CASRPGSLSSYEQYF
-	TRBV28	-	TRBJ2-1	TGTGGGACGGGGGCGCGGAATGAGCAGTTCTTC	CGTGARNEQFF
-	TRBV18	TRBD1	TRBJ2-7	TGTGCCAGCTCACGTCTGGACAGGCTGGGCGAGCAGTACTTC	CASSRLDRLGEQYF
-	TRBV20-1	-	TRBJ2-5	TGCAGTGCGGACCATACCAAAGAGACCCAGTACTTC	CSADHTKETQYF
-	TRBV2	TRBD2	TRBJ2-1	TGTGCCAGCAGTGAAAAAGCGGGAGGCTACAATGAGCAGTTCTTC	CASSEKAGGYNEQFF
-	TRBV12-3/TRBV12-4	TRBD2	TRBJ2-3	TGTGCCAGCAGTCCGGGACTAGCGGGAGTGAATACGCAGTATTTT	CASSPGLAGVNTQYF
-	TRBV5-1	-	TRBJ2-1	TGCGCCAGCAGCCTCATGACCCCGGGACAATACAATGAGCAGTTCTTC	CASSLMTPGQYNEQFF
-	TRBV20-1	-	TRBJ1-6	TGCAGTGCTAGAGATCTGTCTTCTGGAGATAATTCACCCCTCCACTTT	CSARDLSSGDNSPLHF
once	TRBV28	-	TRBJ2-5	TGTGCCAGCAGGCCTGTCGGGCCCCAAGAGACCCAGTACTTC	CASRPVGPQETQYF
-	TRBV12-3/TRBV12-4	-	TRBJ1-1	TGTGCCAGCACCGATCAAAGGGGCGTGGACACTGAAGCTTTCTTT	CASTDQRGVDTEAFF